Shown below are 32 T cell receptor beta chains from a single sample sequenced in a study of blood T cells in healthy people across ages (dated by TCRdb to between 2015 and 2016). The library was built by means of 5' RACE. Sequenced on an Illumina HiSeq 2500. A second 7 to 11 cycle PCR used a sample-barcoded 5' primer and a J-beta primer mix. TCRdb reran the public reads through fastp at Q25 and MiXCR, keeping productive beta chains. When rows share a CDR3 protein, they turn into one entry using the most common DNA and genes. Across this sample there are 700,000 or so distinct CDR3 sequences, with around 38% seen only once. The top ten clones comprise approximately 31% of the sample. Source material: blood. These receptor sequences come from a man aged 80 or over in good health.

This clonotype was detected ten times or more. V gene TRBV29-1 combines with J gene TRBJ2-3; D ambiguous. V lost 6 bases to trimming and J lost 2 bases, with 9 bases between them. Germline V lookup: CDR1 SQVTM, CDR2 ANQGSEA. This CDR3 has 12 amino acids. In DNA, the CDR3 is TGCAGCGTCTTACGGAACACAGATACGCAGTATTTT. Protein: CSVLRNTDTQYF.

The CDR3 region is CSAILAAAPQETQYF. The CDR3, as DNA: TGCAGTGCTATACTAGCGGCCGCTCCCCAAGAGACCCAGTACTTC. The chain links TRBV20-1 to TRBJ2-5; 8 bases fit TRBD2. The CDR3 totals 15 residues. The germline CDR1 and CDR2 sequences are DFQATT and SNEGSKA (reference sequence). The V and J ends lost 4 bases and 1 base, in that order; junction bases with no gene match: 8.

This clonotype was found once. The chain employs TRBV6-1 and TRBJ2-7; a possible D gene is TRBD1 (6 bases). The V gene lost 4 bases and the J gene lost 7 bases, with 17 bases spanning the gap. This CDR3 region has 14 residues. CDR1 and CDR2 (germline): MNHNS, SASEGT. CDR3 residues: CASSVQGFYDEQYF. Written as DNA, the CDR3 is TGTGCCAGCAGTGTCCAGGGGTTCTACGATGAGCAGTACTTC.

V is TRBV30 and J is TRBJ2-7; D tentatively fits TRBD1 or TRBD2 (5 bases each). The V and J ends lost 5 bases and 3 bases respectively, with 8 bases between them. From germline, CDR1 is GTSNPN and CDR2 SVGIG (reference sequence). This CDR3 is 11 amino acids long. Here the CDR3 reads CAWARGYEQYF. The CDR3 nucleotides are TGTGCCTGGGCGAGGGGCTACGAGCAGTACTTC.

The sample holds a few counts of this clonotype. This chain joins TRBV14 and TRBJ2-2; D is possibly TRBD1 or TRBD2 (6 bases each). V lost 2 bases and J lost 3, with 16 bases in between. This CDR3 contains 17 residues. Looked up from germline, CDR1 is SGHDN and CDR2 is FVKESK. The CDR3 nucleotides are TGTGCCAGCAGCCAAAGAGGGGGAGGACCGGACACCGGGGAGCTGTTTTTT. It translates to CASSQRGGGPDTGELFF. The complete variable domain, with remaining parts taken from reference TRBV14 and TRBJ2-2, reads EAGVTQFPSHSVIEKGQTVTLRCDPISGHDNLYWYRRVMGKEIKFLLHFVKESKQDESGMPNNRFLAERTGGTYSTLKVQPAELEDSGVYFCASSQRGGGPDTGELFFGEGSRLTVL.

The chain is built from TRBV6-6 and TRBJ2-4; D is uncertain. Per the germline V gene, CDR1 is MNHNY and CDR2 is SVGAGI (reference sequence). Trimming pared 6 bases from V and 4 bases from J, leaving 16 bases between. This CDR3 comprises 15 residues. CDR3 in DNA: TGTGCCAGCAGCTTTCCCGTTGGGTCTAAAAACATTCAGTACTTC. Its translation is CASSFPVGSKNIQYF.

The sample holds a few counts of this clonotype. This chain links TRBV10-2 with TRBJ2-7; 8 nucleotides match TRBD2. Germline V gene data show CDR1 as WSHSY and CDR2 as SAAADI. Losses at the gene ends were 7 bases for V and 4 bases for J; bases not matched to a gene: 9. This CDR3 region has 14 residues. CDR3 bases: TGCGCCAGCAAGGAGAGCGGGAGAGGTTACGAGCAGTACTTC. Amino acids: CASKESGRGYEQYF.

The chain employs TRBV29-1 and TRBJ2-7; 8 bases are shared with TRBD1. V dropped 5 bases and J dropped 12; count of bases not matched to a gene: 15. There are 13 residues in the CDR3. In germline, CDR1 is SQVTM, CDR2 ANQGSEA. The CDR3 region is CSVKGQGPLGLYF. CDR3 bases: TGCAGCGTTAAAGGACAGGGCCCCTTGGGGCTGTACTTC.

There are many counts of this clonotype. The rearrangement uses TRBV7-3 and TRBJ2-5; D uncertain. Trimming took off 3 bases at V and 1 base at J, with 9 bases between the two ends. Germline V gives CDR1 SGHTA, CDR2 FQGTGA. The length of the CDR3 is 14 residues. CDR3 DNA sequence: TGTGCCAGCAGCTTCTTTGGCGGCCAAGAGACCCAGTACTTC. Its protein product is CASSFFGGQETQYF.

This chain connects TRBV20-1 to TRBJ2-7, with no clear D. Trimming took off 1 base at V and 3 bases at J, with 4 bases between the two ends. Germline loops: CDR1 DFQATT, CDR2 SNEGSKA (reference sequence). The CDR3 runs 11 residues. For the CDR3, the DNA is TGCAGTGCTAGAGGGATCTACGAGCAGTACTTC. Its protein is CSARGIYEQYF.

In DNA, the CDR3 is TGTGCCAGCAGCTTAGCCAAAGGGACATTGCGGGACAATGGTGAGCAGTTCTTC. Translation gives CASSLAKGTLRDNGEQFF. The V and J genes are TRBV7-9 and TRBJ2-1; tentatively, D is TRBD1 or TRBD2 (6 bases each). The CDR3 totals 18 residues. With 0 bases removed from V and 9 bases from J, the gap between germline ends came to 24 bases. Germline-derived CDR1 and CDR2 are SEHNR and FQNEAQ (reference sequence).

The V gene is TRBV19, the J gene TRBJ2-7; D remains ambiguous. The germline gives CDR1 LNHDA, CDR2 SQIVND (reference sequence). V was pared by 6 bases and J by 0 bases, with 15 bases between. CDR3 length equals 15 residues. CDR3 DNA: TGTGCCAGTAGCGCGACCGTGGGATTCTCCTACGAGCAGTACTTC. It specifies CASSATVGFSYEQYF.

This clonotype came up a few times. For the CDR3, the DNA is TGTGCCAGCAGCTTACGGGGGGGCGGGTCAGATACGCAGTATTTT. It specifies CASSLRGGGSDTQYF. This chain links TRBV7-2 with TRBJ2-3; 8 bases agree with TRBD2. In germline, CDR1 is SGHTA, CDR2 FQGNSA. V shed 2 bases and J 4 bases; nucleotides not matched to a gene: 5. This CDR3 comprises 15 residues.

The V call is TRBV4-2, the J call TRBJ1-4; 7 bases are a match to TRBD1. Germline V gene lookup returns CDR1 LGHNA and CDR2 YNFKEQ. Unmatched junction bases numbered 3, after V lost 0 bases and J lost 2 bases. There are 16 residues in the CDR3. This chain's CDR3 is CASSQEGTVTNEKLFF. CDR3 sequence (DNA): TGTGCCAGCAGCCAAGAAGGGACAGTGACTAATGAAAAACTGTTTTTT.

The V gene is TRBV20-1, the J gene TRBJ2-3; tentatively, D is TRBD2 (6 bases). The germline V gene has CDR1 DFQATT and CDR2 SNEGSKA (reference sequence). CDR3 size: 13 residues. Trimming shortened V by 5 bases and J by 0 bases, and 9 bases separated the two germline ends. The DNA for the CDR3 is TGCAGTGCTGTAGCGGATAGCACAGATACGCAGTATTTT. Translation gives CSAVADSTDTQYF.

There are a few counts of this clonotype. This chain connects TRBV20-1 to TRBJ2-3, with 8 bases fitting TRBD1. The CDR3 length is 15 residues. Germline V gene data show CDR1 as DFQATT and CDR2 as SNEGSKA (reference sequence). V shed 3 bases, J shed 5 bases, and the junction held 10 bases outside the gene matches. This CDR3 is CSASPPGGIRDTQYF. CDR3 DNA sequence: TGCAGTGCTAGCCCACCAGGGGGCATTAGAGATACGCAGTATTTT.

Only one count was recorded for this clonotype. CDR3 nucleotides: TGTGCCAGCAGCCCGTCCGTGGGGGAAGCTTTCTTT. Protein product: CASSPSVGEAFF. The chain recombines TRBV7-9 with TRBJ1-1; D unresolved. The CDR3 is made up of 12 amino acids. The V and J ends lost 5 bases and 8 bases respectively, with 12 bases between them. The germline gives CDR1 SEHNR, CDR2 FQNEAQ (reference sequence).

CDR3 coding DNA: TGTGCCAGCAGCCAAGTGGAACTAGCGGGTACCACAGATACGCAGTATTTT. Its translation: CASSQVELAGTTDTQYF. J is TRBJ2-3 and V is TRBV4-2; TRBD2 matches 9 bases. The CDR3 runs 17 residues. Per germline, CDR1 LGHNA and CDR2 YNFKEQ. Trimming removed 1 base from V and 2 bases from J; junction bases left unmatched: 7.

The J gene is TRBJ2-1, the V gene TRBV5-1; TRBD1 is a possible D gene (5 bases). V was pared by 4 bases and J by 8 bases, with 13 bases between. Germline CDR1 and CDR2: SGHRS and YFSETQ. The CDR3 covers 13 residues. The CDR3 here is CASSVAGWDEQFF. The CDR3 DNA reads TGCGCCAGCAGCGTGGCAGGGTGGGATGAGCAGTTCTTC.

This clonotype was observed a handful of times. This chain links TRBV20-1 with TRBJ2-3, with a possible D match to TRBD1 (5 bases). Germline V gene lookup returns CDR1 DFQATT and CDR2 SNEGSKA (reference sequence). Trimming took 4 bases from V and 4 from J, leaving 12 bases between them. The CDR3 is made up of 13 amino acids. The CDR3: CSAKSGYADTQYF. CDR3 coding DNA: TGCAGTGCTAAGTCAGGGTATGCAGATACGCAGTATTTT.

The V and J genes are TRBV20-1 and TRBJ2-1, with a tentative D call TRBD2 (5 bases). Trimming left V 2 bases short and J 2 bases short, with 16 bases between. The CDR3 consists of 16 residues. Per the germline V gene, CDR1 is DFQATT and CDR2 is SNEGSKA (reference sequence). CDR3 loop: CSARSQEERPYNEQFF. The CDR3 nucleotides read TGCAGTGCTAGATCCCAGGAGGAGCGCCCCTACAATGAGCAGTTCTTC.

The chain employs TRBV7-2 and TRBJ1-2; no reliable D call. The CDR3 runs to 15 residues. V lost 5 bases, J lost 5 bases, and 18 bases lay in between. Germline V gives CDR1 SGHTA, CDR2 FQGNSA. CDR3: CASSPGRAQRYGYTF. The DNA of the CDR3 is TGTGCCAGCAGCCCTGGACGGGCGCAGCGGTATGGCTACACCTTC.

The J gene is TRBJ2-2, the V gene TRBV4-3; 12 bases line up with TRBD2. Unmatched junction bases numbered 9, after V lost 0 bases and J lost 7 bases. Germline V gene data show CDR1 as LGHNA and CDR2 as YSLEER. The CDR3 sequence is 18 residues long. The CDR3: CASSQETPSGGASGELFF. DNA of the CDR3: TGCGCCAGCAGCCAAGAAACGCCTAGCGGGGGGGCTAGCGGGGAGCTGTTTTTT.

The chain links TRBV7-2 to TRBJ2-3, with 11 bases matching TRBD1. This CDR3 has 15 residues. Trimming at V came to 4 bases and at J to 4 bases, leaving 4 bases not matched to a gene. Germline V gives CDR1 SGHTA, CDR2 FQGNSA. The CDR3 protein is CASSSRTGGPDTQYF. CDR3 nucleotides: TGTGCCAGCAGCTCCCGGACAGGGGGCCCAGATACGCAGTATTTT.

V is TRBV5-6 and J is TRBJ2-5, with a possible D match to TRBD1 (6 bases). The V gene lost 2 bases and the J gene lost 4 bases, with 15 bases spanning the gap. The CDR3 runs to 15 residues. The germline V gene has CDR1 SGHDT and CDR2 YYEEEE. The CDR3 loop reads CASSLWAGARETQYF. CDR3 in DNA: TGTGCCAGCAGCTTATGGGCAGGGGCTCGAGAGACCCAGTACTTC.

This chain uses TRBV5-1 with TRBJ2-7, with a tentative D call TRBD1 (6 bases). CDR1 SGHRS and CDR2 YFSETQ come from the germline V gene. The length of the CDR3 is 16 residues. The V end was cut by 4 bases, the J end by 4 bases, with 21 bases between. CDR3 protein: CASSGNGAGELYEQYF. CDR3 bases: TGCGCCAGCAGCGGAAATGGGGCAGGGGAGTTGTACGAGCAGTACTTC.

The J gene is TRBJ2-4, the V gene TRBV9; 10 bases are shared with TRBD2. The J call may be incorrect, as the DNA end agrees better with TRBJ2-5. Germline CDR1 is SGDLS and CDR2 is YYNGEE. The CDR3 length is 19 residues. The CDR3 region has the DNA TGTGCCAGCAGCGTAGGATCTAGCGGGGGCGCACGATCCAGGGAGACCCAGTACTTC. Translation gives CASSVGSSGGARSRETQYF.

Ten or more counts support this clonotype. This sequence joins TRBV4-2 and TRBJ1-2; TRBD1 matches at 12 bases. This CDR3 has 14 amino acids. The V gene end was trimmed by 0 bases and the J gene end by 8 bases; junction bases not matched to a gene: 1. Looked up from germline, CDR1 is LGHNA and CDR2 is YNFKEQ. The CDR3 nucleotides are TGTGCCAGCAGCCAAGATGGGACAGGGGGCGGCTACACCTTC. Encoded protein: CASSQDGTGGGYTF.

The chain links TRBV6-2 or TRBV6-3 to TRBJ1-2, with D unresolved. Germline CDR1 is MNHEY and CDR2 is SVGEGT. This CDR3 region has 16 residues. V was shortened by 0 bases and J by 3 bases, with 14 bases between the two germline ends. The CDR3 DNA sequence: TGTGCCAGCAGTTACTCGGCTGTAACAGCGTACTATGGCTACACCTTC. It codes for CASSYSAVTAYYGYTF.

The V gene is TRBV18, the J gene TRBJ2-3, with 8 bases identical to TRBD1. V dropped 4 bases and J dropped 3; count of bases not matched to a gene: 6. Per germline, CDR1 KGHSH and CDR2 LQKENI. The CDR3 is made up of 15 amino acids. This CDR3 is CASSQRTGNTDTQYF. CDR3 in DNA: TGTGCCAGCTCACAGAGGACAGGGAATACAGATACGCAGTATTTT.

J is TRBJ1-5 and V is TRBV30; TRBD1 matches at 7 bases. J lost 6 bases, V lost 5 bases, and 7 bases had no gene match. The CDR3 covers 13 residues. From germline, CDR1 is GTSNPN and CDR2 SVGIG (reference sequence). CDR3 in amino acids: CAWQGGSGQPQHF. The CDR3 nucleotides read TGTGCCTGGCAGGGGGGGAGCGGTCAGCCCCAGCATTTT.

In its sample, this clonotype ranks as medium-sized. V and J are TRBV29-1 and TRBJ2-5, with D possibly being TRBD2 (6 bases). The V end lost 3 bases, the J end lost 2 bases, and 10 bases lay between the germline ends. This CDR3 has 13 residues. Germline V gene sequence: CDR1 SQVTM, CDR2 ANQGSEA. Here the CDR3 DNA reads TGCAGCGTTGAGGGGACTGTTCAAGAGACCCAGTACTTC. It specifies CSVEGTVQETQYF. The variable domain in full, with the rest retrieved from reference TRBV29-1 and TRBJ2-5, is SAVISQKPSRDICQRGTSLTIQCQVDSQVTMMFWYRQQPGQSLTLIATANQGSEATYESGFVIDKFPISRPNLTFSTLTVSNMSPEDSSIYLCSVEGTVQETQYFGPGTRLLVL.